This T cell receptor beta chain was obtained from a study of CD8 T cells in ankylosing spondylitis. In its sample, this clonotype was seen a few times. TCRdb reprocessed the 5' RACE reads with MiXCR, giving one entry per CDR3 protein. The sample holds tens of thousands of distinct CDR3 sequences, 25% to 35% seen once. V was pared by 4 bases and J by 2 bases, with 5 bases of the junction left unmatched. This CDR3 has 16 residues. Germline V gene lookup returns CDR1 SGHRS and CDR2 YFSETQ. The chain has TRBV5-1 and TRBJ2-7, with TRBD2 matching over 14 bases. Sequencing was carried out using blood, either unsorted or a sorted T cell fraction (not recorded which). This TCR came from a male donor with ankylosing spondylitis or in good health (not recorded which). The CDR3 nucleotides read TGCGCCAGCAGCACCAGACTAGCGGGAGGGACCTACGAGCAGTACTTC. Protein sequence: CASSTRLAGGTYEQYF.